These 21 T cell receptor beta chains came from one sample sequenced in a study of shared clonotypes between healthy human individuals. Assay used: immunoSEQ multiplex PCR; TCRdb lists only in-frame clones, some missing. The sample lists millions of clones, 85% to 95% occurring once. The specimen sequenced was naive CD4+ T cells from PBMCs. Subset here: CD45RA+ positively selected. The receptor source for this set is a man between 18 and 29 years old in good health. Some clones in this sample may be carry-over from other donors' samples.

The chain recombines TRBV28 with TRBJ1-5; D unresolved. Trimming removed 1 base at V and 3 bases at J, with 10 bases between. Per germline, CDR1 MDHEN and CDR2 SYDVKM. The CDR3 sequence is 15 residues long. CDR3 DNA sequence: TGTGCCAGCAGTTTATTGCTAGGAGTCAATCAGCCCCAGCATTTT. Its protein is CASSLLLGVNQPQHF. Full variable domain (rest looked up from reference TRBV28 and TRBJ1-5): DVKVTQSSRYLVKRTGEKVFLECVQDMDHENMFWYRQDPGLGLRLIYFSYDVKMKEKGDIPEGYSVSREKKERFSLILESASTNQTSMYLCASSLLLGVNQPQHFGDGTRLSIL.

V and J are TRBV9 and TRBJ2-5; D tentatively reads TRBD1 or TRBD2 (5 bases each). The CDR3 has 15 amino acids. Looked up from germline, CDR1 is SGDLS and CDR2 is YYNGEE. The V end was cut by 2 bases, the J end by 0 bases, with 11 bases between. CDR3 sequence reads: CASSVLPGHQETQYF. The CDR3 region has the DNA TGTGCCAGCAGCGTCTTACCGGGACACCAAGAGACCCAGTACTTC. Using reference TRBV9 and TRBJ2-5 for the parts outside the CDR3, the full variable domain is DSGVTQTPKHLITATGQRVTLRCSPRSGDLSVYWYQQSLDQGLQFLIQYYNGEERAKGNILERFSAQQFPDLHSELNLSSLELGDSALYFCASSVLPGHQETQYFGPGTRLLVL.

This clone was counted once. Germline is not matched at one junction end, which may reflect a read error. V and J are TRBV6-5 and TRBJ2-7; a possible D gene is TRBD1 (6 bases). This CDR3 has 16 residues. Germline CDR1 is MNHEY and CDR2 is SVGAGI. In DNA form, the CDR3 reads TGTGCCAGCAGTTCCACCACCCTGACAGGAACCTACGAGCAGCACTTC. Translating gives CASSSTTLTGTYEQHF.

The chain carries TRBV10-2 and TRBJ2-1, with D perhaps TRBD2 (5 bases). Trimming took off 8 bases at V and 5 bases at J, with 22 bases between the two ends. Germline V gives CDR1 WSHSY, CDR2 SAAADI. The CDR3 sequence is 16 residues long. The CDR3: CASSRAPDWINNEQFF. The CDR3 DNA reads TGCGCCAGCTCAAGGGCCCCGGACTGGATAAACAATGAGCAGTTCTTC.

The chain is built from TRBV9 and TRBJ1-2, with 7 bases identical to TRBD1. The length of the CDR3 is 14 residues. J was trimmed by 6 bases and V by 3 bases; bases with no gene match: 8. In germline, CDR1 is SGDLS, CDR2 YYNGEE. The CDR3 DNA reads TGTGCCAGCAGCGCTCCGGGGACAGTGAATGGCTACACCTTC. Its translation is CASSAPGTVNGYTF.

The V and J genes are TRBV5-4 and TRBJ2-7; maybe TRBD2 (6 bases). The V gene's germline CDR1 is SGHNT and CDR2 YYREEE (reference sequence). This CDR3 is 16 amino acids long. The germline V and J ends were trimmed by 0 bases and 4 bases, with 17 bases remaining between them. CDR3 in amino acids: CASSLGVLAYRYEQYF. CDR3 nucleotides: TGTGCCAGCAGCTTGGGGGTTCTAGCGTACCGATACGAGCAGTACTTC.

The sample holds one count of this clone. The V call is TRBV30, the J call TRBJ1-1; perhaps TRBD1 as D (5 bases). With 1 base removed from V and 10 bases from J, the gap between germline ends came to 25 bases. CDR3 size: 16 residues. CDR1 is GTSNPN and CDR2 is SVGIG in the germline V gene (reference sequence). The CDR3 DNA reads TGTGCCTGGAGTGAAGTTTTTCCTCCCGCCGGGGACCCAGCTTTCTTT. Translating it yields CAWSEVFPPAGDPAFF. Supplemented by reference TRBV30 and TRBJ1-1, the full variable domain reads SQTIHQWPATLVQPVGSPLSLECTVEGTSNPNLYWYRQAAGRGLQLLFYSVGIGQISSEVPQNLSASRPQDRQFILSSKKLLLSDSGFYLCAWSEVFPPAGDPAFFGQGTRLTVV.

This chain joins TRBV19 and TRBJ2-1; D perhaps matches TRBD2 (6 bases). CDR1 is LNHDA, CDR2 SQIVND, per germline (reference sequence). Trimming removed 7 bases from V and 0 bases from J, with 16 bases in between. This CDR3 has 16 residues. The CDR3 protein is CASKGRDPSSYNEQFF. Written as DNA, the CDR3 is TGTGCCAGTAAAGGGCGGGACCCCTCCTCCTACAATGAGCAGTTCTTC.

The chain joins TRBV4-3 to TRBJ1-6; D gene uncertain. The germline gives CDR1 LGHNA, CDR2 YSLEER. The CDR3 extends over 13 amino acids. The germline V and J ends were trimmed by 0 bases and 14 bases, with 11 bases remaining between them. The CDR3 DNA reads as TGCGCCAGCAGCCAAGATGTCCGAGCATCCCTCCACTTT. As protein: CASSQDVRASLHF.

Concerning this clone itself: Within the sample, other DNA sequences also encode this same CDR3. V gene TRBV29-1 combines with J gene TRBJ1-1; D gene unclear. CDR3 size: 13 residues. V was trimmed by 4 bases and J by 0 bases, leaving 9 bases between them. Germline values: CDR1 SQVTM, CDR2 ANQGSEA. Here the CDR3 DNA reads TGCAGCGTTGTTGGCCTGTTGAACACTGAAGCTTTCTTT. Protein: CSVVGLLNTEAFF.

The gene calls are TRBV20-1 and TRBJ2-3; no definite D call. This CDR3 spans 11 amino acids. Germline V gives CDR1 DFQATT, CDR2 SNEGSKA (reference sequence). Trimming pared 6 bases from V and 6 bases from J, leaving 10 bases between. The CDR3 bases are TGCAGTGCACCGGACGGGGATACGCAGTATTTT. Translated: CSAPDGDTQYF.

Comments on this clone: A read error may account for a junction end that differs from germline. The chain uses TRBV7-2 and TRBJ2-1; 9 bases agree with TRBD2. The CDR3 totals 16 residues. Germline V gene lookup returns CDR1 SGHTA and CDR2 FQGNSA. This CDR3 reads CASSIAPGLAANEQFF. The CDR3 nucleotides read TGTGCCAGCAGCATAGCCCCGGGACTAGCCGCCAATGAGCAGTTCTTC. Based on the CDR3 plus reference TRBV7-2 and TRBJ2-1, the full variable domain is GAGVSQSPSNKVTEKGKDVELRCDPISGHTALYWYRQSLGQGLEFLIYFQGNSAPDKSGLPSDRFSAERTGGSVSTLTIQRTQQEDSAVYLCASSIAPGLAANEQFFGPGTRLTVL.

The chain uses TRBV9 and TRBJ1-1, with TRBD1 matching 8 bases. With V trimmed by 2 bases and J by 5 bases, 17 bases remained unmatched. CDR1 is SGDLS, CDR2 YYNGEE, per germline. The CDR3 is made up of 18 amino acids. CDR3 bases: TGTGCCAGCAGCGTGACTGGGACAGGAGGGCACTTAAAGACTGAAGCTTTCTTT. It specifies CASSVTGTGGHLKTEAFF.

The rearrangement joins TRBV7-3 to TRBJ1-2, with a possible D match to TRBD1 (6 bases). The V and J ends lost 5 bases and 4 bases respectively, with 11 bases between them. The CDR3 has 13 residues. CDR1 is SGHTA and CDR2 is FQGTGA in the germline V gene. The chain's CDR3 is CASSDRQVYGYTF. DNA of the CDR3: TGTGCCAGCAGCGACCGACAGGTCTATGGCTACACCTTC.

This chain's CDR3 is CASSIGRGGTQYF. CDR3 coding DNA: TGTGCCAGTAGTATCGGCAGGGGTGGGACCCAGTACTTC. The rearrangement links TRBV19 to TRBJ2-5; D may be TRBD1 (6 bases). Germline CDR1 and CDR2: LNHDA and SQIVND (reference sequence). The length of the CDR3 is 13 residues. The V end lost 3 bases, the J end lost 7 bases, and 12 bases lay between the germline ends.

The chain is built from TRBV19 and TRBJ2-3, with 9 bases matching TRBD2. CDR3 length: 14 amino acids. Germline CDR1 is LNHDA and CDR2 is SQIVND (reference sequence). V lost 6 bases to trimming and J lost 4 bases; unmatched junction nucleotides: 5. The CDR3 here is CASSRGGEADTQYF. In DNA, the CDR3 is TGTGCCAGTAGCCGCGGGGGGGAGGCAGATACGCAGTATTTT. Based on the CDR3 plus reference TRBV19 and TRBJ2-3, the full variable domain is DGGITQSPKYLFRKEGQNVTLSCEQNLNHDAMYWYRQDPGQGLRLIYYSQIVNDFQKGDIAEGYSVSREKKESFPLTVTSAQKNPTAFYLCASSRGGEADTQYFGPGTRLTVL.

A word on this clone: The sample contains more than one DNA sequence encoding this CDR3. The CDR3 region has the DNA TGTGCCAGCAGTTACTCGCGCCAGACTAATGAAAAACTGTTTTTT. It specifies CASSYSRQTNEKLFF. This sequence joins TRBV6-5 and TRBJ1-4; D call uncertain. CDR1 is MNHEY and CDR2 is SVGAGI in the germline V gene. Trimming stripped 0 bases from V and 2 bases from J, with 7 bases between. The CDR3 length is 15 residues.

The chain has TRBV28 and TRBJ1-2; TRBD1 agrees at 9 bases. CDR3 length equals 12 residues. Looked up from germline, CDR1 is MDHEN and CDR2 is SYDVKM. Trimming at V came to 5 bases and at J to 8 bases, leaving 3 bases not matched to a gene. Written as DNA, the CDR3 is TGTGCCAGCAGTGGACAGGGGAGGGGCTACACCTTC. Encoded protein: CASSGQGRGYTF.

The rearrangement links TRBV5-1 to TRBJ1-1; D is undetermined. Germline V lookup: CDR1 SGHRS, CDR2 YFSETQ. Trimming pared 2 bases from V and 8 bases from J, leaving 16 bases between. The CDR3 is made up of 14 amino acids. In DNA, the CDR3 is TGCGCCAGCAGCTTAAGCAGGCCGGCAGGAGAAGCTTTCTTT. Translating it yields CASSLSRPAGEAFF.

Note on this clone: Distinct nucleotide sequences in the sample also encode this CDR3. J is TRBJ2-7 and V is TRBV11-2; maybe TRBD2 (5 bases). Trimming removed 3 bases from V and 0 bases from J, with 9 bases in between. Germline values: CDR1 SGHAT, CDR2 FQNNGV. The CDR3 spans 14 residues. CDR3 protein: CASSLAGISYEQYF. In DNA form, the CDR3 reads TGTGCCAGCAGCTTGGCGGGCATCTCCTACGAGCAGTACTTC.

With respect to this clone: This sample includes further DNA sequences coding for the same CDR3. CDR3 coding DNA: TGTGCCAGCAGCTTAGAAGGCGGCAATCAGCCCCAGCATTTT. Residues: CASSLEGGNQPQHF. V usage is TRBV7-2 and J usage is TRBJ1-5; no clear D. There are 14 residues in the CDR3. V was cut by 1 base and J by 2 bases, with 6 bases left in between. Germline CDR1 reads SGHTA; CDR2 reads FQGNSA.